Below, 24 T cell receptor beta chains from the same sample are listed, as sequenced in a study of graft-versus-host responses after intestinal transplantation. These TCRs are of unknown antigen specificity. The data were produced by immunoSEQ multiplex PCR, yet TCRdb's version contains in-frame clones alone and is incomplete. The sample lists under 130,000 clones, 93% occurring once. The sample here was unstimulated CD8+ T cells sorted from spleen or lymph node cells, taken before intestinal transplant. Receptors were obtained from a human donor who received an intestinal transplant.

The rearrangement joins TRBV7-7 to TRBJ2-7; no clear D gene. This CDR3 is 15 amino acids long. The V end was cut by 1 base, the J end by 3 bases, with 13 bases between. In germline, CDR1 is SSHAT, CDR2 FNYEAQ (reference sequence). The DNA for the CDR3 is TGTGCCAGCAGCTTAGTATGTTCGGATTACTACGAGCAGTACTTC. Translating it yields CASSLVCSDYYEQYF.

V usage is TRBV12-5 and J usage is TRBJ1-5; perhaps TRBD1 as D (6 bases). CDR1 and CDR2 from the germline V gene are LGHNT and FRNRAP. CDR3 length: 19 amino acids. V lost 5 bases and J lost 2, with 25 bases in between. CDR3 in DNA: TGTGCTAGTGGTCCCTCCTGGACAGAAGGGGATGTAGGCAATCAGCCCCAGCATTTT. Translation gives CASGPSWTEGDVGNQPQHF.

V and J are TRBV6-5 and TRBJ1-2, with D uncertain. The CDR3 length is 15 residues. CDR1 and CDR2 from the germline V gene are MNHEY and SVGAGI. The V end was cut by 0 bases, the J end by 8 bases, with 16 bases between. CDR3 sequence (DNA): TGTGCCAGCAGTTACTCGAACCCAGGTTTAAAGGGCTACACCTTC. It translates to CASSYSNPGLKGYTF.

This chain joins TRBV9 and TRBJ2-7; 8 positions agree with TRBD2. Germline V gene sequence: CDR1 SGDLS, CDR2 YYNGEE. The CDR3 runs to 15 residues. V shed 3 bases, J shed 2 bases, and the junction held 7 bases outside the gene matches. The CDR3 loop is CASSASGLGAYEQYF. DNA for the CDR3: TGTGCCAGCAGCGCCTCGGGACTAGGTGCCTACGAGCAGTACTTC.

The chain recombines TRBV5-8 with TRBJ1-2; no clear D. Per germline, CDR1 SGHTS and CDR2 YDEGEE. V gave up 5 bases and J gave up 7 bases, with 15 bases separating them. The CDR3 runs 13 residues. The DNA for the CDR3 is TGTGCCAGCAGTCCGGACTCAGTCGGTGGCTACACCTTC. Residues: CASSPDSVGGYTF.

The chain links TRBV11-2 to TRBJ1-6; D remains ambiguous. Germline CDR1 is SGHAT and CDR2 is FQNNGV. Trimming took 3 bases from V and 16 from J, leaving 19 bases between them. The CDR3 has 14 amino acids. The DNA for the CDR3 is TGTGCCAGCAGCTTGGGTCTCCGCTCCGCCTCTCTCCACTTT. It codes for CASSLGLRSASLHF.

The chain uses TRBV5-1 and TRBJ2-7; TRBD1 aligns across 9 bases. The CDR3 totals 14 residues. CDR1 is SGHRS, CDR2 YFSETQ, per germline. V lost 5 bases and J lost 8; bases outside the gene matches: 11. The CDR3 region has the DNA TGCGCCAGCAGTACAACAGGGGGCGCGGGTAAGCAGTACTTC. Translated: CASSTTGGAGKQYF.

The chain couples TRBV10-3 to TRBJ1-2; D is uncertain. CDR1 and CDR2 (germline): ENHRY, SYGVKD. The V and J ends lost 6 bases and 6 bases respectively, with 8 bases between them. The CDR3 has 11 amino acids. CDR3 residues: CAIRAGDGYTF. In DNA form, the CDR3 reads TGTGCCATCAGAGCGGGCGATGGCTACACCTTC.

The chain is built from TRBV7-9 and TRBJ1-1; a possible D gene is TRBD1 (6 bases). There are 13 residues in the CDR3. CDR1 and CDR2 (germline): SEHNR, FQNEAQ (reference sequence). V was pared by 4 bases and J by 4 bases, with 10 bases between. Here the CDR3 DNA reads TGTGCCAGCAGCTCCAGGGGTTCCACTGAAGCTTTCTTT. Encoded protein: CASSSRGSTEAFF.

This chain uses TRBV5-4 with TRBJ1-1, with D possibly TRBD1 on 5 matching bases. Trimming pared 1 base from V and 0 bases from J, leaving 16 bases between. Per germline, CDR1 SGHNT and CDR2 YYREEE (reference sequence). The CDR3 totals 17 residues. CDR3 coding DNA: TGTGCCAGCAGCTTGATTAGGGGCGCGGGAATGAACACTGAAGCTTTCTTT. This gives the protein CASSLIRGAGMNTEAFF.

The chain recombines TRBV9 with TRBJ1-3; 11 nucleotides match TRBD1. Germline V gene sequence: CDR1 SGDLS, CDR2 YYNGEE. This CDR3 region has 16 residues. Unmatched junction bases numbered 9, after V lost 2 bases and J lost 8 bases. The CDR3 protein is CASSVLEGQGVHTIYF. Here the CDR3 DNA reads TGTGCCAGCAGCGTTTTGGAGGGACAGGGGGTGCACACCATATATTTT.

This chain uses TRBV27 with TRBJ2-6; the D is unclear. The CDR3 is 16 amino acids. Trimming shortened V by 2 bases and J by 0 bases, and 8 bases separated the two germline ends. CDR1 MNHEY and CDR2 SMNVEV come from the germline V gene (reference sequence). The CDR3 coding sequence is TGTGCCAGCAGTTTAATTGGGATCTCTGGGGCCAACGTCCTGACTTTC. Translation: CASSLIGISGANVLTF. Complete variable domain (other parts from reference TRBV27 and TRBJ2-6): EAQVTQNPRYLITVTGKKLTVTCSQNMNHEYMSWYRQDPGLGLRQIYYSMNVEVTDKGDVPEGYKVSRKEKRNFPLILESPSPNQTSLYFCASSLIGISGANVLTFGAGSRLTVL.

V usage is TRBV11-2 and J usage is TRBJ2-3; tentatively, D is TRBD2 (5 bases). Deletions cut 8 bases from V and 0 bases from J, with 15 bases between. Germline V CDR1 and CDR2: SGHAT, FQNNGV. This CDR3 region has 15 residues. CDR3 sequence (DNA): TGTGCCAGCCACCCTAGAGACTATAGCACAGATACGCAGTATTTT. Amino acid sequence: CASHPRDYSTDTQYF.

The V and J genes are TRBV2 and TRBJ2-4; the match to TRBD1 covers 8 bases. This CDR3 comprises 14 residues. Per the germline V gene, CDR1 is SNHLY and CDR2 is FYNNEI. Trimming at V came to 6 bases and at J to 9 bases, leaving 10 bases not matched to a gene. The CDR3 DNA reads as TGTGCCAGCAGCCGGACAGGGAGTCGACCCATTCAGTACTTC. Translation: CASSRTGSRPIQYF.

This clone was recorded a few times. V usage is TRBV5-4 and J usage is TRBJ1-1; tentatively, D is TRBD1 (6 bases). Trimming stripped 1 base from V and 5 bases from J, with 6 bases between. This CDR3 is 12 amino acids long. Germline CDR1 is SGHNT and CDR2 is YYREEE (reference sequence). The CDR3 loop reads CASSLRGTEAFF. The CDR3 DNA reads as TGTGCCAGCAGCTTGAGGGGGACTGAAGCTTTCTTT.

The chain recombines TRBV6-6 with TRBJ1-3, with 7 bases aligning to TRBD1. This CDR3 has 14 residues. Germline V gene sequence: CDR1 MNHNY, CDR2 SVGAGI (reference sequence). The junction had 1 base not matched to a gene; V was cut back by 4 bases and J by 1 base. The CDR3 reads CASSSGGSGNTIYF. DNA of the CDR3: TGTGCCAGCAGTTCAGGGGGATCTGGAAACACCATATATTTT.

The V gene is TRBV27, the J gene TRBJ2-7; 7 bases are a match to TRBD1. Germline loops: CDR1 MNHEY, CDR2 SMNVEV (reference sequence). The J segment lost 4 bases and the V segment lost 8 bases, leaving 11 bases of the junction unmatched. This CDR3 contains 14 residues. CDR3 residues: CASSNTGTDYEQYF. The CDR3 DNA is TGTGCCAGCTCAAATACCGGGACAGATTACGAGCAGTACTTC.

The chain links TRBV5-5 to TRBJ1-1, with 9 bases lining up with TRBD1. J gave up 7 bases and V 4 bases, and 2 bases lay outside the gene matches. This CDR3 contains 12 residues. Germline V gene lookup returns CDR1 SGHKS and CDR2 YYEKEE (reference sequence). The CDR3 bases are TGTGCCAGCAGCCAGGGACAGGGTGAAGCTTTCTTT. Translating gives CASSQGQGEAFF.

The chain recombines TRBV7-6 with TRBJ1-1; TRBD1 might be the D (6 bases). V lost 6 bases to trimming and J lost 3 bases, with 11 bases between them. Germline-derived CDR1 and CDR2 are SGHVS and FNYEAQ. The CDR3 is made up of 13 amino acids. This CDR3 is CASSRTVYTEAFF. Here the CDR3 DNA reads TGTGCCAGCAGTCGGACAGTCTACACTGAAGCTTTCTTT.

The gene calls are TRBV7-8 and TRBJ1-1; D unclear. The CDR3 length is 12 residues. Trimming shortened V by 5 bases and J by 0 bases, and 4 bases separated the two germline ends. The germline gives CDR1 SGHVS, CDR2 FQNEAQ. The CDR3, as DNA: TGTGCCAGCAGCCTAGTGAACACTGAAGCTTTCTTT. This encodes CASSLVNTEAFF.

This chain uses TRBV7-9 with TRBJ1-1; D perhaps matches TRBD1 (6 bases). The V gene's germline CDR1 is SEHNR and CDR2 FQNEAQ (reference sequence). The CDR3 extends over 15 amino acids. V lost 4 bases to trimming and J lost 2 bases, with 14 bases between them. In DNA form, the CDR3 reads TGTGCCAGCAGCTCGGTCCAGGGGACTAACACTGAAGCTTTCTTT. This sequence encodes CASSSVQGTNTEAFF.

The J gene is TRBJ2-2, the V gene TRBV12-5; D possibly corresponds to TRBD2 (6 bases). This CDR3 is built from 17 residues. Germline V gives CDR1 LGHNT, CDR2 FRNRAP. The germline V and J ends were trimmed by 6 bases and 4 bases, with 21 bases remaining between them. CDR3: CASGQNPDYSSTGELFF. The DNA of the CDR3 is TGTGCTAGTGGCCAAAATCCGGACTACTCTTCCACCGGGGAGCTGTTTTTT.

CDR3 nucleotide sequence: TGTGCCAGCACCGCCGCAATCAACACTGAAGCTTTCTTT. Translation gives CASTAAINTEAFF. The chain has TRBV11-2 and TRBJ1-1, with D uncertain. CDR3 length: 13 residues. From germline, CDR1 is SGHAT and CDR2 FQNNGV. V lost 7 bases to trimming and J lost 2 bases, with 11 bases between them.

The chain couples TRBV6-1 to TRBJ2-3; TRBD2 is a possible D gene (6 bases). Germline loops: CDR1 MNHNS, CDR2 SASEGT. V lost 2 bases, J lost 0 bases, and 9 bases lay in between. The CDR3 is 15 amino acids. The CDR3 nucleotides are TGTGCCAGCAGTGAAACGGAGGGAAGCACAGATACGCAGTATTTT. This translates into CASSETEGSTDTQYF.